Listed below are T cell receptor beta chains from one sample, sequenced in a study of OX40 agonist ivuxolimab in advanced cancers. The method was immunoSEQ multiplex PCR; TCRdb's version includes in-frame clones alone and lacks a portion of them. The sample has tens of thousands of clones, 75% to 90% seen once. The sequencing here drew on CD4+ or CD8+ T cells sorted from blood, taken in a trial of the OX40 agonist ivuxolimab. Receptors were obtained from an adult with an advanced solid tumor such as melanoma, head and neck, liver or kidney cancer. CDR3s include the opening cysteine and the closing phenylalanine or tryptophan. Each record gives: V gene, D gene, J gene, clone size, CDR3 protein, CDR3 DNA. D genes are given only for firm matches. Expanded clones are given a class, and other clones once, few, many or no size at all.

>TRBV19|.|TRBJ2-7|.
CASRPGPLYEQYF
TGTGCCAGTAGGCCGGGACCCCTCTACGAGCAGTACTTC
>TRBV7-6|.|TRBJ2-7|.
CASSRDPTGEQYF
TGTGCCAGCAGCCGAGACCCCACGGGCGAGCAGTACTTC
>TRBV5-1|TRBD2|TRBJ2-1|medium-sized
CASSWRDRLAGDYNEQFF
TGCGCCAGCAGCTGGAGGGATAGACTAGCGGGGGATTACAATGAGCAGTTCTTC
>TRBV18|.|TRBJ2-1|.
CASSPGSGNEQFF
TGTGCCAGCTCACCGGGGTCTGGCAATGAGCAGTTCTTC
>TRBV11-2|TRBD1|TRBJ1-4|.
CASSNPGTGIKLFF
TGTGCCAGCAGCAATCCCGGGACAGGGATCAAGCTGTTTTTT
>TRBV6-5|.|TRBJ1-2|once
CASSYSGGNYGYTF
TGTGCCAGCAGTTACTCGGGGGGGAACTATGGCTACACCTTC
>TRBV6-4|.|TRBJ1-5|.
CASSEKIHSNQPQHF
TGTGCCAGCAGTGAAAAGATCCATAGCAATCAGCCCCAGCATTTT
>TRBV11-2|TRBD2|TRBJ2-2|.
CASSLGLADNTGELFF
TGTGCCAGCAGCTTAGGCCTAGCGGATAACACCGGGGAGCTGTTTTTT
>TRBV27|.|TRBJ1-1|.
CASTPGGANTEAFF
TGTGCCAGCACTCCGGGGGGAGCAAACACTGAAGCTTTCTTT
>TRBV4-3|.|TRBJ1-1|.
CASSQDLGRSNTEAFF
TGCGCCAGCAGCCAAGATCTTGGCAGGTCGAACACTGAAGCTTTCTTT
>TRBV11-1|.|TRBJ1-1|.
CASSLEGRTEAFF
TGTGCCAGCAGCTTAGAGGGAAGGACTGAAGCTTTCTTT
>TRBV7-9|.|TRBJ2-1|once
CASSLFSSGNNEQFF
TGTGCCAGCAGCTTATTTTCGTCCGGTAACAATGAGCAGTTCTTC
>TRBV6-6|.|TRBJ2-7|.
CASSYGDSAYEQYF
TGTGCCAGCAGTTACGGGGACTCTGCCTACGAGCAGTACTTC
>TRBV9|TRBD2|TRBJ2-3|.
CASSPARTSGSTDTQYF
TGTGCCAGCAGCCCAGCGCGTACTAGCGGAAGCACAGATACGCAGTATTTT
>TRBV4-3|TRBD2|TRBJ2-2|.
CASSHWGAGLAGLEDTGELFF
TGCGCCAGCAGCCACTGGGGAGCGGGACTAGCGGGACTCGAGGACACCGGGGAGCTGTTTTTT
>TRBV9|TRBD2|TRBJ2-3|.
CASSEGLAVTDTQYF
TGTGCCAGCAGCGAGGGACTAGCGGTCACAGATACGCAGTATTTT
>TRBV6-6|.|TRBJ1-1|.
CASRMGGPEAFF
TGTGCCAGCAGGATGGGGGGGCCTGAAGCTTTCTTT
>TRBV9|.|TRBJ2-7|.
CASSVEASSYEQYF
TGTGCCAGCAGCGTAGAGGCTAGCTCCTACGAGCAGTACTTC
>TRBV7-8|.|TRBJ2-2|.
CASSIEVGVTGELFF
TGTGCCAGCAGCATCGAAGTGGGGGTCACCGGGGAGCTGTTTTTT
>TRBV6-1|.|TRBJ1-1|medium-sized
CASKGMGEEGTEAFF
TGTGCCAGCAAAGGGATGGGGGAAGAGGGGACTGAAGCTTTCTTT
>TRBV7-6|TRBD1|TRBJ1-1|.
CASSRLHSGGSTEAFF
TGTGCCAGCAGCCGACTGCACTCAGGGGGATCCACTGAAGCTTTCTTT
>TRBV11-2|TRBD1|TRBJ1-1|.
CASSGYRGMDTEAFF
TGTGCCAGCAGCGGATACAGGGGGATGGACACTGAAGCTTTCTTT
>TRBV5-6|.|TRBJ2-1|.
CASSPTIGPLRTFYNEQFF
TGTGCCAGCAGCCCGACCATAGGACCACTGAGGACGTTCTACAATGAGCAGTTCTTC
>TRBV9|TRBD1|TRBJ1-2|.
CASSRGDRAVYGYTF
TGTGCCAGCAGCCGAGGCGACAGGGCAGTATATGGCTACACCTTC
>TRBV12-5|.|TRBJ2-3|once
CASGLASGDTQYF
TGTGCTAGTGGTTTGGCCAGCGGGGATACGCAGTATTTT
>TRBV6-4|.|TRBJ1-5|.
CASSGSLGGSETPQHF
TGTGCCAGCAGTGGGTCCCTGGGGGGAAGTGAAACGCCCCAGCATTTT